This T cell receptor beta chain was captured in a study of T cell changes during pregnancy in multiple sclerosis. The protocol was immunoSEQ multiplex PCR, while the TCRdb copy is restricted to in-frame clones and leaves out a portion. The table has about 20,000 clones, 70% to 90% seen once. This clone appeared once. V dropped 7 bases and J dropped 0 bases, with 6 bases sitting between them. CDR3 size: 13 residues. Germline CDR1 SEHNR, CDR2 FQNEAQ (reference sequence). Source: CD8+ T cells from peripheral blood mononuclear cells, taken after pregnancy. This receptor was taken from a female donor in good health, enrolled as a control in a pregnancy study. The chain is built from TRBV7-9 and TRBJ2-2; no definite D call. CDR3 loop: CASTLTNTGELFF. CDR3 bases: TGTGCCAGCACCCTTACGAACACCGGGGAGCTGTTTTTT. The entire variable domain, with the rest obtained from reference TRBV7-9 and TRBJ2-2, is as follows: DTGVSQNPRHKITKRGQNVTFRCDPISEHNRLYWYRQTLGQGPEFLTYFQNEAQLEKSRLLSDRFSAERPKGSFSTLEIQRTEQGDSAMYLCASTLTNTGELFFGEGSRLTVL.